Below, 25 T cell receptor beta chains from the same sample are listed, as sequenced in a study of T cells expressing NK-cell markers. From the 5' RACE reads, TCRdb lists one entry per CDR3 protein and no DNA. This sample's clone table lists 150,000 or so distinct CDR3 sequences. The material sequenced was blood T cells: a sorted CD56 or NKG2C T cell subset, CD4+ or CD8+ T cells, or bulk PBMC T cells (not recorded which). These receptors originate from a woman in her forties or fifties in good health.

The chain uses TRBV24-1 and TRBJ1-5; TCRdb's D gene call, TRBD1, goes unchecked for lack of DNA. This CDR3 contains 13 residues. Germline V gene lookup returns CDR1 KGHDR and CDR2 SFDVKD. CDR3 sequence reads: CATSSWGGQPQHF.

This rearrangement joins TRBV5-1 to TRBJ2-5; TCRdb reports TRBD1, a call that lacks DNA to check it against. This CDR3 contains 14 residues. Per the germline V gene, CDR1 is SGHRS and CDR2 is YFSETQ. This CDR3 reads CASSGMDSQETQYF.

The chain is built from TRBV6-6 and TRBJ1-5; TCRdb reports TRBD1, a call that lacks DNA to check it against. Germline CDR1 MNHNY, CDR2 SVGAGI (reference sequence). The CDR3 is 14 amino acids. The CDR3 sequence is CASSYFGTNQPQHF.

V gene TRBV13 combines with J gene TRBJ2-1. The CDR3 sequence is 12 residues long. Germline V gene data show CDR1 as PRHDT and CDR2 as FYEKMQ (reference sequence). CDR3 region: CASSSGFTEQFF. Full variable domain (missing parts from reference TRBV13 and TRBJ2-1): AAGVIQSPRHLIKEKRETATLKCYPIPRHDTVYWYQQGPGQDPQFLISFYEKMQSDKGSIPDRFSAQQFSDYHSELNMSSLELGDSALYFCASSSGFTEQFFGPGTRLTVL.

The chain couples TRBV6-5 to TRBJ2-7; TCRdb selects TRBD1, and the lack of DNA leaves this call unchecked. This CDR3 contains 14 residues. CDR1 is MNHEY, CDR2 SVGAGI, per germline. This CDR3 reads CASSYPEGGAEQYF.

This chain uses TRBV27 with TRBJ1-5; TCRdb's assignment of TRBD1 cannot be checked, as there is no DNA. The CDR3 is made up of 13 amino acids. Germline CDR1 and CDR2: MNHEY and SMNVEV (reference sequence). Here the CDR3 reads CASSPGRNQPQHF.

The V and J genes are TRBV7-3 and TRBJ2-1; TCRdb calls TRBD2, which cannot be checked without DNA. This CDR3 region has 16 residues. Germline lookup yields CDR1 SGHTA and CDR2 FQGTGA. This CDR3 is CASSLSGLADYNEQFF.

The rearrangement uses TRBV6-5 and TRBJ1-2. This CDR3 has 14 residues. The germline gives CDR1 MNHEY, CDR2 SVGAGI. The CDR3 region is CASSYSAQNYGYTF.

V gene TRBV20-1 combines with J gene TRBJ2-7. This CDR3 is 13 amino acids long. Looked up from germline, CDR1 is DFQATT and CDR2 is SNEGSKA (reference sequence). CDR3: CSATPRNAYEQYF.

This chain joins TRBV7-9 and TRBJ1-2; TCRdb proposes TRBD1, but this gene call is untestable without DNA. This CDR3 has 12 amino acids. CDR1 and CDR2 from the germline V gene are SEHNR and FQNEAQ (reference sequence). This chain's CDR3 is CASSLEPGGILF.

The chain carries TRBV29-1 and TRBJ2-1; without DNA, the TCRdb call of TRBD1 cannot be checked. Germline values: CDR1 SQVTM, CDR2 ANQGSEA. The CDR3 runs to 14 residues. CDR3 in amino acids: CSGKGDSSYNEQFF.

CDR3 loop: CASSVGGLEETQYF. The chain joins TRBV9 to TRBJ2-5; TCRdb's assignment of TRBD2 cannot be checked, as there is no DNA. Germline V gives CDR1 SGDLS, CDR2 YYNGEE. CDR3 length: 14 amino acids.

The chain employs TRBV4-1 and TRBJ1-4; absent DNA, TCRdb's TRBD1 call cannot be checked. Germline-derived CDR1 and CDR2 are MGHRA and YSYEKL. This CDR3 region has 12 residues. CDR3 sequence reads: CASSRGEEKLFF.

The chain links TRBV4-1 to TRBJ2-3; TCRdb indicates TRBD1, and absent DNA this call remains unverified. CDR1 is MGHRA and CDR2 is YSYEKL in the germline V gene. The CDR3 is 17 amino acids. CDR3 amino acids: CASSQVQGGSFTDTQYF.

The chain uses TRBV5-6 and TRBJ1-2; the TCRdb call, TRBD1, lacks DNA for checking. CDR1 is SGHDT, CDR2 YYEEEE, per germline. CDR3 length: 14 residues. The CDR3 protein is CASSHASAGYGYTF.

The gene calls are TRBV7-3 and TRBJ2-1; the TRBD2 assignment by TCRdb is unverifiable without DNA. The germline V gene has CDR1 SGHTA and CDR2 FQGTGA. The CDR3 covers 15 residues. The CDR3 here is CASSLTAGGPNEQFF.

This chain links TRBV12-5 with TRBJ2-1; the D gene TCRdb calls, TRBD2, cannot be checked with no DNA. There are 16 residues in the CDR3. Per germline, CDR1 LGHNT and CDR2 FRNRAP. The CDR3 protein is CASGFQTSGAYNEQFF. The entire variable domain, with the rest obtained from reference TRBV12-5 and TRBJ2-1, is as follows: DARVTQTPRHKVTEMGQEVTMRCQPILGHNTVFWYRQTMMQGLELLAYFRNRAPLDDSGMPKDRFSAEMPDATLATLKIQPSEPRDSAVYFCASGFQTSGAYNEQFFGPGTRLTVL.

The rearrangement links TRBV6-2 or TRBV6-3 to TRBJ2-1; TCRdb's D call, TRBD2, is unchecked because there is no DNA. This CDR3 has 16 residues. CDR1 MNHEY and CDR2 SVGEGT come from the germline V gene. CDR3 sequence reads: CASSYNTQEGYNEQFF.

The genes are TRBV12-3 or TRBV12-4 and TRBJ2-7; TCRdb designates TRBD1, a call that cannot be tested without DNA. This CDR3 comprises 12 residues. Here the CDR3 reads CASSSDSDEQYF.

CDR3 protein: CASSPVGGDSGANVLTF. The V and J genes are TRBV4-1 and TRBJ2-6; TCRdb's assignment of TRBD1 cannot be checked, as there is no DNA. This CDR3 is 17 amino acids long. Germline V gives CDR1 MGHRA, CDR2 YSYEKL.

This sequence joins TRBV20-1 and TRBJ2-7; TCRdb returns TRBD2, unconfirmable since there is no DNA. CDR1 and CDR2 from the germline V gene are DFQATT and SNEGSKA (reference sequence). This CDR3 has 13 residues. This chain's CDR3 is CSGTSGSWYEQYF.

The chain employs TRBV6-6 and TRBJ1-1. CDR1 and CDR2 (germline): MNHNY, SVGAGI (reference sequence). CDR3 length: 13 amino acids. Here the CDR3 reads CASSASGTTEAFF.

The J gene is TRBJ2-1, the V gene TRBV9; the TRBD2 assignment by TCRdb is unverifiable without DNA. From germline, CDR1 is SGDLS and CDR2 YYNGEE. The CDR3 sequence is 18 residues long. This CDR3 reads CASSSPYDTGTKDNEQFF.

The chain links TRBV5-5 to TRBJ1-5. This CDR3 region has 15 residues. Germline CDR1 reads SGHKS; CDR2 reads YYEKEE (reference sequence). CDR3 region: CASSSTTGSNQPQHF.

The chain recombines TRBV27 with TRBJ2-1; there is no DNA to check the TCRdb D call of TRBD2. The CDR3 extends over 12 amino acids. Germline loops: CDR1 MNHEY, CDR2 SMNVEV (reference sequence). The CDR3 loop reads CASGTSRNEQFF.